This T cell receptor beta chain was sequenced in a study of cytomegalovirus exposure and HLA in healthy donors listed by TCRdb under 2017. General notes on the study: An earlier analysis of 587 of the donors reported 276 Gb of sequence data and 95 million to 120 million unique TCR beta sequences obtained from approximately 180 million T cells. Genome-wide SNP genotypes for about 65% of the 666 donors were used in a later genetic analysis, which treated that subset as a discovery cohort. To study patterns of TCR occurrence, a later analysis re-analyzed previously published TCR beta repertoires from hundreds of donors and added high-resolution HLA genotyping. An earlier analysis of 587 of the donors used high-throughput TCR beta sequencing to judge whether each TCR beta V gene segment behaved as functional or pseudogenic. Donor age, sex, ethnicity and CMV serostatus were collected together with the repertoire data. In the later analysis, no new phenotypic data were used to find candidate immune exposures; instead, reliance was placed on TCR beta sequences and their occurrence across donors. The study used immunosequencing to profile the T cell repertoires of 670 or so subjects and linked those repertoires to cytomegalovirus serostatus. High-throughput TCR immunosequencing, statistical association of individual TCRs with disease status, and machine learning were combined to predict cytomegalovirus infection status. Class I and class II HLA loci were covered by the typing at four-digit resolution. Typing coverage varied by locus: 629-630 donors for A, B, C, DRB1 and DQB1; approximately 500 for DQA1; some 610 for DPA1; roughly 470 for DPB1. A separate validation cohort of approximately 130 different subjects was used in addition to the roughly 640-subject first cohort. All discovery cohort repertoires had been generated using a single sequencing platform. Of the approximately 400 genotyped donors, 80% to 90% were placed in the genetic ancestry cluster associated with self-reported Caucasian donors. An early release covering some 640 HLA-typed donors comprised approximately 290 gigabases of sequencing data and roughly 85 million unique TCR sequences. The study was designed to test whether signatures of past pathogen exposure could be identified by cataloging public T cell receptors. Because of strong linkage in the cohort, roughly five DR-DQ haplotypes were treated as single units for association and clustering. Across approximately 400 genotyped donors of the cohort, an average of approximately 220,000 unique TCR beta nucleotide sequences per donor were sequenced, and approximately 17% of those sequences were non-productive.

The cohort was made up of approximately 670 healthy bone marrow donors. All cohort members were sampled while nominally healthy, although unrecorded immune exposures were likely present. The donor tested CMV seropositive, placing the donor among the approximately 290 seropositive members of the cohort. Each donor provided a peripheral blood sample, and peripheral blood mononuclear cells were used for TCR beta sequencing. The Qiagen DNeasy Blood Extraction Kit was used to extract genomic DNA from the blood cell samples. Here is what the overall study found, with its caveats: CMV serostatus was the only immune exposure information available for the cohort. Most CMV-associated TCR beta chains appeared to be HLA-restricted in a later analysis, and the HLA associations seemed to be driven largely by CMV exposure. In the study, some 180 TCR beta chains were listed as associated with cytomegalovirus. Cytomegalovirus status was reported to be diagnosed by the classifier with high specificity and sensitivity in both the original and validation cohorts. Because counts were too low, approximately 18 rarely observed V segments, including chromosome 9 orphons, were excluded from the earlier analysis of 587 of the donors. Three of the identified cytomegalovirus-associated TCR beta chains were confirmed in vitro to be specific for cytomegalovirus antigens. According to a later analysis, parvovirus B19, influenza, CMV and Epstein-Barr virus appeared linked to several top co-occurrence clusters. V-gene and J-gene trimming of TCR beta chains was associated with a missense DCLRE1C variant in a later genetic analysis, and the association was replicated in an independent cohort. A cluster of highly shared sequence variants was judged likely to be a technical artifact of the sequencing pipeline. In an earlier analysis of 587 of the donors, most TCR beta V segments appeared in productive rearrangements about 87% or about 30% of the time, broadly matching IMGT annotations. Because HLA typing was unavailable for some donors at each locus, only the typed subset was used in association tests. A later analysis associated approximately 17,000 TCR beta sequences with specific HLA alleles at a false discovery rate of 0.05. Linkage disequilibrium might explain the correlated functional status among segregating V segments, but an unknown experimental factor could not be ruled out. Strong co-occurrence of HLA alleles, especially DR and DQ, made assigning TCR associations to individual alleles difficult. According to the authors, the approach could potentially be generalized to other disease states and immunological phenotypes. A further reported finding was that TCR beta sequences accurately predicted the HLA-A and HLA-B alleles for most subjects in the first cohort. The presence/absence analyses assumed that sequencing depth was roughly uniform across donors, and that assumption may not be true. Only TCR beta chains were sequenced in this cohort, and the absence of alpha or paired-chain data limited detectable features. In a later genetic analysis, fewer N-insertions in productive TCRs were reported among donors in an Asian-associated ancestry cluster than the roughly 670-donor mean. The 87-base-pair reads could not distinguish some IMGT-functional V segments, including TRBV6-2 and TRBV6-3, so those segments were excluded. Across donors, most TCR sequences were observed very rarely, whereas some public TCRs were present in many individuals. A later analysis found that HLA-associated TCR beta chains were more clonally expanded and had lower generation probabilities than equally common non-associated chains. In a later analysis, the rate of TCR association differed among HLA loci, with DRB1 alleles having the most associated TCRs and HLA-C alleles having the fewest.

Per the germline V gene, MGHRA is the CDR1 and YSYEKL is the CDR2. The trim is 4 bases for V and 5 bases for J, with a gap of 21 bases between the germline ends. The CDR3, from cysteine to phenylalanine, totals 17 residues. Only the CDR3 region is kept as DNA, spanning 51 bases read in frame from base 1. Regarding this clone: No antigen is known for it. No base quality information exists; no much larger clone differs at one position.

Library preparation employed the immunoSEQ multiplex PCR assay. For the multiplex PCR, a mixture combining 60 forward primers for TCR Vbeta segments and 13 reverse primers for TCR Jbeta segments was used. Amplification of the CDR3 region of rearranged TCR beta genes was performed with a multiplex PCR assay on genomic DNA. The amplified TCR beta libraries were sequenced on the Illumina HiSeq System as 87-base-pair reads. The published analysis was carried out like this. A later analysis counted around 72 million unique TCR beta chains across the 670 or so repertoires, and some 12 million of these chains were shared by at least two donors. A nearest-neighbor algorithm error-corrected the raw reads and collapsed the reads into unique sequences, merging closely related sequences to remove PCR and sequencing errors. To assign V, D and J gene segments, CDR3 sequences were aligned to IMGT reference sequences. Each retained sequence needed at least a six-nucleotide match to both a V gene segment and a J gene segment. A rearrangement counted as productive if the CDR3 had no stop codons and remained in frame with V and J, and every other rearrangement counted as non-productive. Following IMGT convention, CDR3 was defined as the stretch from the second conserved V-encoded cysteine up to the conserved J-encoded phenylalanine. The earlier analysis of a few hundred of the donors excluded sequences that lacked an unambiguous match to a single V gene segment. An earlier analysis of 500 to 600 of the donors classified V segments as functional when productive rearrangements were above 56.7% and as segregating when the standard deviation between donors was above 5%. A statistical classification framework was developed to diagnose cytomegalovirus status using the catalog of TCR beta chain sequences. V and J gene assignment, in a later analysis, came from comparing TCR nucleotide sequences with IMGT/GENE-DB human TR gene sequences. In a later analysis, CDR3 sequences and most-parsimonious VDJ recombination scenarios were assigned using the TCRdist pipeline. In a later analysis, each TCR beta chain was defined by its CDR3 amino acid sequence together with its V-gene family, and reads lacking a unique V-gene family were excluded. To address suspected cross-contamination and a sequencing artifact, a later analysis removed a few hundred highly shared, low-generation-probability nucleotide sequences. For each public chain, a later analysis derived a clonal expansion index from normalized ranks of inferred template counts within each repertoire. In a later analysis, generation probabilities were computed using a VDJ recombination model fitted to out-of-frame rearrangements, and the results were checked against IGoR. In a later analysis, hypergeometric tests were used to score TCR-TCR, TCR-HLA and TCR-CMV co-occurrence, with a repertoire-size bias correction applied to TCR pairs. A later analysis estimated false discovery rates by permuting HLA or CMV assignments 20 times. In a later analysis, co-occurring TCRs were grouped using DBSCAN, and TCRdist sequence similarity was added for clustering within HLA-allele-positive subsets. Repertoires with fewer than 30,000 or more than 120,000 public chains were left out of co-occurrence clustering, as were a handful of repertoires with anomalous nucleotide sharing. The source is immuneACCESS, and TCRdb retained only in-frame sequences with V and J called. Part of the clones is not carried over; for the studies checked, unresolved V genes explain less than half of this, and the remainder is unexplained. The V and J calls and clone size come from that table; D and trimming were worked out from the DNA. The sample yields roughly 170,000 clones; 75% to 85% were counted once. The ten top clones hold almost 7% of the sample.

The clonotype originates from a young man in good health and CMV-seropositive. The V gene is TRBV4-1 and the J gene is TRBJ2-1; the D gene is perhaps TRBD2, from 7 matching bases. The sequencing sample was made of PBMCs. In nucleotide form, the sequence is TGCGCCAGCAGCCTTATCTGGGGGGGGCGCGGGGACAATGAGCAGTTCTTC. It is translated as CASSLIWGGRGDNEQFF.